The rows below give T cell receptor beta chains drawn from one sample of a study of shared T cell receptors in the human thymus. Some clones are missing from TCRdb's copy, which holds only in-frame ones; the method was immunoSEQ multiplex PCR. The sample shows hundreds of thousands of clones, approximately 89% of them seen only once. The sample also formed part of further work on human thymus T cells.

The sample consisted of thymocytes. The receptors come from a boy less than two years old with a congenital heart defect. Both conserved end residues are part of each CDR3.

TRBV27	14	TRBJ2-1	CASSLSGTNNEQFF
TRBV19	13	TRBJ1-5	CASGGQGNQPQHF
TRBV5-6	12	TRBJ2-1	CASSWSSNEQFF
TRBV5-6	14	TRBJ1-2	CASSFWTINYGYTF
TRBV7-9	14	TRBJ2-7	CASSLTGSGYEQYF
TRBV7-6	17	TRBJ2-3	CASSLRSDRGLWNTQYF
TRBV5-6	17	TRBJ1-2	CASSSFWAGTGGYGYTF
TRBV4-2	16	TRBJ1-1	CASSQGGQGSNTEAFF
TRBV4-3	16	TRBJ1-1	CASSQIQGARGLEAFF
TRBV20-1	11	TRBJ1-2	CSAAATAPYTF
TRBV9	16	TRBJ2-1	CASSVVRGGQRDEQFF
TRBV27	16	TRBJ1-2	CASSSSGQGVARGYTF
TRBV6-5	15	TRBJ2-2	CASSGQARGTGELFF
TRBV5-3	16	TRBJ1-5	CARSLDRGGSNQPQHF
TRBV27	14	TRBJ1-6	CASSFLQDNSPLHF
TRBV19	14	TRBJ2-1	CASIGEGAGNEQFF
TRBV7-3	13	TRBJ2-5	CASSYDRDGTQYF
TRBV4-3	19	NA	CASSPHVTSGGRGTYEQYF
TRBV4-3	17	TRBJ2-2	CASSQEKRGGMVGELFF
TRBV29-1	15	TRBJ2-2	CSVVEGEADTGELFF
TRBV5-1	15	TRBJ2-3	CASSSSQGRTDTQYF
TRBV28	11	TRBJ2-7	CASSLLYEQYF
TRBV4-1	14	TRBJ1-5	CASSQSSGSQPQHF
TRBV7-8	18	TRBJ2-1	CASSSQGGDRGQRDEQFF
TRBV18	20	TRBJ2-7	CASSPGTSGRAYEQLNPNRF
TRBV19	15	TRBJ1-4	CASSPTRQVNEKLFF
TRBV20-1	11	TRBJ2-3	CSESGTDTQYF
TRBV6-1	16	TRBJ1-1	CASSEDAGPMNTEAFF
TRBV9	17	TRBJ2-1	CASSSRGGQATNDEQFF
TRBV15	15	TRBJ1-4	CATSGTTRGNEKLFF
TRBV23-1	16	TRBJ2-7	CASSQFHRGVCYEQYF
TRBV6-1	16	TRBJ2-7	CASSDLSQQASYEQYF
TRBV7-9	15	TRBJ1-5	CASSLAGPGVQPQHF
TRBV6-6	14	TRBJ1-2	CASSTDSTNYGYTF
TRBV14	15	TRBJ1-6	CASSQGRGRGSPLHF
TRBV2	16	TRBJ1-1	CASSGGTGGLNTEAFF
TRBV5-4	12	TRBJ2-5	CAIPAPGETQYF